One sample yielded the 29 T cell receptor beta chains listed below, sequenced in a study of blood T cell repertoires in COVID-19. Using immunoSEQ multiplex PCR, the repertoire was profiled, and TCRdb retains in-frame clones only, with some absent. The data hold tens of thousands of clones, with 87% observed a single time. Sequencing was performed on peripheral blood. The receptors shown here come from a man aged 50-59 years with active COVID-19.

The rearrangement links TRBV6-4 to TRBJ2-1, with TRBD2 identical over 12 bases. CDR1 and CDR2 from the germline V gene are MRHNA and SNTAGT. V was clipped by 4 bases and J by 6 bases; unmatched bases: 10. This CDR3 spans 17 amino acids. CDR3 region: CASSALPPSGRANEQFF. Here the CDR3 DNA reads TGTGCCAGCAGTGCCCTTCCCCCTAGCGGGAGGGCCAATGAGCAGTTCTTC.

The chain has TRBV19 and TRBJ2-3; D may be TRBD1 (7 bases). Deletions cut 3 bases from V and 2 bases from J, with 12 bases between. The CDR3 runs 15 residues. CDR1 LNHDA and CDR2 SQIVND come from the germline V gene (reference sequence). CDR3 amino acids: CASSIRGDLTDTQYF. The CDR3 DNA is TGTGCCAGTAGTATCAGGGGGGATCTCACAGATACGCAGTATTTT.

The chain links TRBV6-5 to TRBJ1-2; D gene ambiguous. V lost 0 bases and J lost 6, with 8 bases in between. In germline, CDR1 is MNHEY, CDR2 SVGAGI. There are 13 residues in the CDR3. In DNA, the CDR3 is TGTGCCAGCAGTTACTCACCGGGTGATGGCTACACCTTC. It codes for CASSYSPGDGYTF.

The rearrangement uses TRBV2 and TRBJ2-5; maybe TRBD1 (6 bases). CDR1 is SNHLY and CDR2 is FYNNEI in the germline V gene. Trimming cost V 6 bases and J 2 bases, with 19 bases left between them. The CDR3 length is 16 residues. In nucleotides, the CDR3 is TGTGCCAGCAGCCTTGGTCCCCCAGGGGCTCAAGAGACCCAGTACTTC. Its translation: CASSLGPPGAQETQYF.

The CDR3 sequence: CSFPFGQGGNQPQHF. In DNA, the CDR3 is TGCAGCTTCCCGTTCGGACAGGGGGGAAATCAGCCCCAGCATTTT. The chain joins TRBV29-1 to TRBJ1-5, with 10 nucleotides matching TRBD1. In germline, CDR1 is SQVTM, CDR2 ANQGSEA. Trimming at V came to 8 bases and at J to 4 bases, leaving 11 bases not matched to a gene. The CDR3 sequence is 15 residues long.

This chain connects TRBV28 to TRBJ1-1; no reliable D call. CDR3 length equals 14 residues. V lost 3 bases to trimming and J lost 4 bases, with 12 bases between them. CDR1 and CDR2 (germline): MDHEN, SYDVKM. CDR3 residues: CASSFRAFSTEAFF. The DNA for the CDR3 is TGTGCCAGCAGTTTTAGAGCTTTCTCCACTGAAGCTTTCTTT.

This clone was recorded a few times. The V and J genes are TRBV7-2 and TRBJ1-1; D gene uncertain. CDR3 length equals 13 residues. In germline, CDR1 is SGHTA, CDR2 FQGNSA. Deletions cut 1 base from V and 1 base from J, with 4 bases between. CDR3 amino acids: CASSLGRNTEAFF. For the CDR3, the DNA is TGTGCCAGCAGCTTAGGCAGGAACACTGAAGCTTTCTTT.

This clone was recorded once. The chain carries TRBV11-3 and TRBJ2-2; D ambiguous. CDR3 length: 14 amino acids. Germline CDR1 is SGHNT and CDR2 is YENEEA. The V end was cut by 3 bases, the J end by 5 bases, with 10 bases between. The CDR3 sequence is CASSLATETGELFF. DNA for the CDR3: TGTGCCAGCAGCTTGGCGACGGAGACCGGGGAGCTGTTTTTT.

The chain is built from TRBV5-4 and TRBJ2-3; 9 positions match TRBD2. After removal of 2 bases from V and 5 bases from J, the junction contained 6 bases not matched to a gene. The CDR3 length is 15 residues. The germline gives CDR1 SGHNT, CDR2 YYREEE (reference sequence). The CDR3 region has the DNA TGTGCCAGCAGCTTCCTAGCGGGGCGCCAAGATACGCAGTATTTT. Encoded protein: CASSFLAGRQDTQYF.

Of note for this clone: The same CDR3 also results from other DNA sequences found in this sample. The CDR3 here is CASSLQPDRGSGELFF. In DNA form, the CDR3 reads TGCGCCAGCAGCCTCCAACCGGACAGGGGGTCCGGGGAGCTGTTTTTT. J is TRBJ2-2 and V is TRBV5-1; 10 nucleotides line up with TRBD1. CDR3 length equals 16 residues. Germline trimming cut 4 bases from V and 6 bases from J; bases unmatched to any gene: 9. Looked up from germline, CDR1 is SGHRS and CDR2 is YFSETQ.

The chain uses TRBV19 and TRBJ1-1, with D possibly being TRBD1 (5 bases). This CDR3 region has 15 residues. CDR1 LNHDA and CDR2 SQIVND come from the germline V gene (reference sequence). V was clipped by 6 bases and J by 0 bases, with 14 bases between them. The CDR3 here is CASRIRGLLNTEAFF. The CDR3 nucleotides read TGTGCCAGTAGGATTAGGGGCCTACTGAACACTGAAGCTTTCTTT.

The rearrangement uses TRBV5-6 and TRBJ2-7; the match to TRBD1 covers 10 bases. This CDR3 has 14 residues. Germline V CDR1 and CDR2: SGHDT, YYEEEE. With V trimmed by 3 bases and J by 4 bases, 4 bases remained unmatched. DNA of the CDR3: TGTGCCAGCAGCTCTCCGGGACAGGGGTACGAGCAGTACTTC. This encodes CASSSPGQGYEQYF.

The chain has TRBV28 and TRBJ2-3, with TRBD2 matching 7 bases. Trimming at V came to 6 bases and at J to 5 bases, leaving 5 bases not matched to a gene. The germline V gene has CDR1 MDHEN and CDR2 SYDVKM. This CDR3 is built from 13 residues. CDR3 bases: TGTGCCAGCAGGCTCGCGGGGGAAGATACGCAGTATTTT. This sequence encodes CASRLAGEDTQYF.

This chain uses TRBV4-3 with TRBJ1-2; D may be TRBD1 (6 bases). The CDR3 contains 15 residues. Germline-derived CDR1 and CDR2 are LGHNA and YSLEER. Between the trimmed V and J ends, which lost 1 base and 4 bases, there was a span of 13 bases. The CDR3 sequence: CASSQAPTGSYGYTF. In DNA, the CDR3 is TGCGCCAGCAGCCAAGCCCCAACAGGGAGCTATGGCTACACCTTC.

The V gene is TRBV19, the J gene TRBJ1-1, with D maybe TRBD1 (6 bases). The CDR3 runs 14 residues. V lost 3 bases and J 1 base, leaving 9 bases between the germline ends. Germline assignment: CDR1 LNHDA and CDR2 SQIVND (reference sequence). The CDR3 loop is CASSITQGNTEAFF. CDR3 nucleotide sequence: TGTGCCAGTAGTATTACACAGGGGAACACTGAAGCTTTCTTT.

The chain joins TRBV19 to TRBJ2-1, with D maybe TRBD2 (6 bases). The CDR3 consists of 15 residues. The V and J ends lost 2 bases and 5 bases respectively, with 13 bases between them. The V gene's germline CDR1 is LNHDA and CDR2 SQIVND (reference sequence). CDR3 sequence: CASSIILASHNEQFF. CDR3 nucleotide sequence: TGTGCCAGTAGTATAATCCTAGCGTCCCACAATGAGCAGTTCTTC.

V and J are TRBV18 and TRBJ1-1; D is uncertain. Germline CDR1 is KGHSH and CDR2 is LQKENI. V was clipped by 2 bases and J by 1 base, with 11 bases between them. The CDR3 extends over 15 amino acids. This chain's CDR3 is CASSPVSAANTEAFF. CDR3 DNA sequence: TGTGCCAGCTCACCAGTGTCGGCGGCGAACACTGAAGCTTTCTTT.

The V and J genes are TRBV6-5 and TRBJ1-2; D perhaps matches TRBD1 (6 bases). Trimming took 5 bases from V and 8 from J, leaving 15 bases between them. The CDR3 covers 13 residues. The germline V gene has CDR1 MNHEY and CDR2 SVGAGI. CDR3: CASSPQGIGGYTF. The CDR3, as DNA: TGTGCCAGCAGTCCCCAGGGGATAGGAGGCTACACCTTC.

The chain joins TRBV29-1 to TRBJ1-3; 9 bases line up with TRBD1. CDR3 length: 14 residues. V shed 0 bases, J shed 13 bases, and the junction held 10 bases outside the gene matches. Germline loops: CDR1 SQVTM, CDR2 ANQGSEA. The CDR3 nucleotides are TGCAGCGTTGAAGATCCGTGGCGGACAGGGGCTATATATTTT. Translating gives CSVEDPWRTGAIYF.

The chain links TRBV6-1 to TRBJ2-3; 7 nucleotides match TRBD2. V dropped 4 bases and J dropped 6; count of bases not matched to a gene: 16. Germline V gene data show CDR1 as MNHNS and CDR2 as SASEGT. The CDR3 sequence is 17 residues long. The CDR3 here is CASSGVSSGKRRDTQYF. CDR3 DNA: TGTGCCAGCAGTGGGGTGTCTAGCGGAAAGCGCAGGGATACGCAGTATTTT.

The count of this clone is one. The chain has TRBV9 and TRBJ2-1; 11 nucleotides line up with TRBD1. The V gene's germline CDR1 is SGDLS and CDR2 YYNGEE. Trimming at V came to 0 bases and at J to 9 bases, leaving 5 bases not matched to a gene. The CDR3 contains 15 residues. CDR3 in amino acids: CASSVGGQGAGEQFF. In DNA, the CDR3 is TGTGCCAGCAGCGTAGGAGGACAGGGGGCGGGTGAGCAGTTCTTC.

The chain links TRBV3-1 (or the pseudogene TRBV3-2) to TRBJ1-5; weak D call: TRBD1 (5 bases). From germline, CDR1 is LGHDT and CDR2 YNNKEL (reference sequence). V lost 3 bases and J 4 bases, leaving 7 bases between the germline ends. The CDR3 covers 13 residues. The CDR3 DNA is TGTGCCAGCAGCCAGGGGCCGAATCAGCCCCAGCATTTT. Translated: CASSQGPNQPQHF.

The chain carries TRBV7-3 and TRBJ2-2; possible D gene TRBD2, 6 bases. V shed 5 bases and J shed 1 base, with 17 bases lying between them. CDR1 is SGHTA, CDR2 FQGTGA, per germline. The CDR3 loop spans 17 amino acids. CDR3 loop: CASSPPGASENTGELFF. The CDR3 coding sequence is TGTGCCAGCAGCCCTCCCGGGGCTAGCGAGAACACCGGGGAGCTGTTTTTT.

The rearrangement links TRBV4-1 to TRBJ2-7; D might be TRBD2 (7 bases). Germline V CDR1 and CDR2: MGHRA, YSYEKL. V was trimmed by 0 bases and J by 4 bases, leaving 13 bases between them. The CDR3 loop spans 15 amino acids. The chain's CDR3 is CASSQEGGVRYEQYF. CDR3 coding DNA: TGCGCCAGCAGCCAAGAAGGGGGGGTTCGATACGAGCAGTACTTC.

This clone was detected a few times. This CDR3 is CASSVSWEGRETQYF. The CDR3 region has the DNA TGTGCCAGCAGCGTATCGTGGGAGGGTAGGGAGACCCAGTACTTC. The chain joins TRBV9 to TRBJ2-5; 7 nucleotides line up with TRBD2. The CDR3 runs 15 residues. Germline CDR1 is SGDLS and CDR2 is YYNGEE. Trimming cost V 1 base and J 5 bases; bases outside gene matches: 8.

The chain employs TRBV25-1 and TRBJ2-2; 10 nucleotides match TRBD1. CDR1 is MGHDK, CDR2 SYGVNS, per germline. The CDR3 has 15 amino acids. The V gene end was trimmed by 4 bases and the J gene end by 3 bases; junction bases not matched to a gene: 2. The CDR3: CASSGGQGYTGELFF. The CDR3 bases are TGTGCCAGCAGTGGGGGACAGGGGTACACCGGGGAGCTGTTTTTT. Complete variable domain (other parts from reference TRBV25-1 and TRBJ2-2): EADIYQTPRYLVIGTGKKITLECSQTMGHDKMYWYQQDPGMELHLIHYSYGVNSTEKGDLSSESTVSRIRTEHFPLTLESARPSHTSQYLCASSGGQGYTGELFFGEGSRLTVL.

This clone turned up a few times. The chain combines TRBV5-1 with TRBJ1-2; TRBD1 matches at 7 bases. The germline V gene has CDR1 SGHRS and CDR2 YFSETQ. Trimming at V came to 7 bases and at J to 6 bases, leaving 12 bases not matched to a gene. CDR3 length equals 14 residues. CDR3 loop: CASRGQPGMDGYTF. The CDR3 bases are TGCGCCAGCCGGGGACAGCCGGGGATGGATGGCTACACCTTC. The complete variable domain, with remaining parts taken from reference TRBV5-1 and TRBJ1-2, reads KAGVTQTPRYLIKTRGQQVTLSCSPISGHRSVSWYQQTPGQGLQFLFEYFSETQRNKGNFPGRFSGRQFSNSRSEMNVSTLELGDSALYLCASRGQPGMDGYTFGSGTRLTVV.

The chain employs TRBV7-2 and TRBJ2-2, with 9 nucleotides matching TRBD2. The CDR3 spans 15 residues. Germline CDR1 SGHTA, CDR2 FQGNSA. J was trimmed by 0 bases and V by 8 bases; bases with no gene match: 4. This chain's CDR3 is CASPSGAANTGELFF. CDR3 coding DNA: TGTGCCAGCCCTAGCGGGGCCGCGAACACCGGGGAGCTGTTTTTT.

This clone was seen only once. CDR3 region: CASSQDPRTDTQYF. The CDR3, as DNA: TGCGCCAGCAGCCAAGACCCCCGGACAGATACGCAGTATTTT. The V gene is TRBV4-1, the J gene TRBJ2-3; D is ambiguous. The germline CDR1 and CDR2 sequences are MGHRA and YSYEKL. Deletions cut 0 bases from V and 3 bases from J, with 7 bases between. CDR3 length: 14 residues.